These 19 T cell receptor beta chains originate from one sample sequenced in a study of blood T cell repertoires in COVID-19. Measured with immunoSEQ multiplex PCR; TCRdb has only the in-frame clones, and not every one. The repertoire holds roughly 60,000 clones, with approximately 82% as singletons. The sample consisted of peripheral blood. These receptors were taken from a woman aged 80 or over with acute or convalescent COVID-19.

The J gene is TRBJ1-1, the V gene TRBV30; possibly TRBD1 for D (6 bases). Trimming took off 0 bases at V and 0 bases at J, with 11 bases between the two ends. This CDR3 contains 15 residues. The germline V gene encodes CDR1 GTSNPN and CDR2 SVGIG (reference sequence). CDR3 region: CAWSVRGGVNTEAFF. For the CDR3, the DNA is TGTGCCTGGAGTGTACGGGGGGGCGTGAACACTGAAGCTTTCTTT. Full variable domain (outside the CDR3, taken from reference TRBV30 and TRBJ1-1): SQTIHQWPATLVQPVGSPLSLECTVEGTSNPNLYWYRQAAGRGLQLLFYSVGIGQISSEVPQNLSASRPQDRQFILSSKKLLLSDSGFYLCAWSVRGGVNTEAFFGQGTRLTVV.

The chain carries TRBV18 and TRBJ2-7; 13 bases map to TRBD2. The CDR3 length is 17 residues. V dropped 0 bases and J dropped 6; count of bases not matched to a gene: 8. The germline CDR1 and CDR2 sequences are KGHSH and LQKENI. The CDR3 here is CASSPPQGGLAGTEQYF. CDR3 DNA: TGTGCCAGCTCACCACCACAGGGGGGACTAGCGGGAACCGAGCAGTACTTC.

This clone came up once. The CDR3 DNA sequence: TGTGCCAGCAGCGCAAGGACAGGGGGTTCCGGGGAGCTGTTTTTT. Its translation is CASSARTGGSGELFF. This chain joins TRBV9 and TRBJ2-2; TRBD1 matches at 10 bases. V dropped 3 bases and J dropped 6; count of bases not matched to a gene: 5. The germline CDR1 and CDR2 sequences are SGDLS and YYNGEE. CDR3 length equals 15 residues.

The V and J genes are TRBV3-1 (or the pseudogene TRBV3-2) and TRBJ2-3; 11 bases match TRBD2. The CDR3 is made up of 14 amino acids. The trim removed 6 bases at V and 6 bases at J, leaving 5 bases unmatched. The germline V gene has CDR1 LGHDT and CDR2 YNNKEL (reference sequence). DNA of the CDR3: TGTGCCAGCAGGGGGACTAGCGGACGGGATACGCAGTATTTT. It translates to CASRGTSGRDTQYF.

The chain has TRBV5-1 and TRBJ2-5; 10 bases line up with TRBD2. V was clipped by 1 base and J by 5 bases; unmatched bases: 5. From germline, CDR1 is SGHRS and CDR2 YFSETQ. This CDR3 region has 15 residues. The CDR3 nucleotides are TGCGCCAGCAGCTTGTCTAGCGGGAGTTGGGAGACCCAGTACTTC. Its translation: CASSLSSGSWETQYF.

The V call is TRBV6-6, the J call TRBJ2-1, with 8 bases identical to TRBD2. The CDR3 sequence is 16 residues long. V shed 6 bases and J 4 bases; nucleotides not matched to a gene: 11. Germline CDR1 is MNHNY and CDR2 is SVGAGI (reference sequence). CDR3 loop: CASRDMSGGHYNEQFF. CDR3 sequence (DNA): TGTGCCAGCAGGGATATGAGCGGGGGTCATTACAATGAGCAGTTCTTC.

V and J are TRBV10-1 and TRBJ2-1, with 7 bases matching TRBD2. V shed 3 bases and J 7 bases; nucleotides not matched to a gene: 9. This CDR3 has 15 amino acids. Germline CDR1 WNHNN, CDR2 SYGVQD (reference sequence). The CDR3 loop reads CASSDPAGTRNEQFF. CDR3 nucleotides: TGCGCCAGCAGTGATCCAGCGGGAACGCGGAATGAGCAGTTCTTC.

V usage is TRBV12-3 or TRBV12-4 and J usage is TRBJ1-5, with TRBD1 matching 7 bases. This CDR3 has 13 residues. Unmatched junction bases numbered 4, after V lost 7 bases and J lost 4 bases. The CDR3 region is CASTRTGNQPQHF. The CDR3 bases are TGTGCCAGCACCCGGACAGGTAATCAGCCCCAGCATTTT.

This clone was seen just once. The chain uses TRBV11-2 and TRBJ1-2; no clear D. V lost 3 bases and J lost 0, with 5 bases in between. Germline V lookup: CDR1 SGHAT, CDR2 FQNNGV. The CDR3 is 13 residues long. CDR3 residues: CASSFSANYGYTF. For the CDR3, the DNA is TGTGCCAGCAGCTTTTCAGCTAACTATGGCTACACCTTC. Variable domain in full (rest from reference TRBV11-2 and TRBJ1-2): EAGVAQSPRYKIIEKRQSVAFWCNPISGHATLYWYQQILGQGPKLLIQFQNNGVVDDSQLPKDRFSAERLKGVDSTLKIQPAKLEDSAVYLCASSFSANYGYTFGSGTRLTVV.

J is TRBJ2-5 and V is TRBV11-2, with 11 bases identical to TRBD2. Losses at the gene ends were 5 bases for V and 10 bases for J; bases not matched to a gene: 15. Germline assignment: CDR1 SGHAT and CDR2 FQNNGV. This CDR3 is 16 amino acids long. CDR3 nucleotide sequence: TGTGCCAGCAGCCGATTAGGGACTAGCGGCGCGGGGGGCCAGTACTTC. Its translation is CASSRLGTSGAGGQYF.

The chain is built from TRBV2 and TRBJ2-1; weak D call: TRBD2 (6 bases). This CDR3 spans 10 amino acids. Germline assignment: CDR1 SNHLY and CDR2 FYNNEI. The V end lost 7 bases, the J end lost 15 bases, and 13 bases lay between the germline ends. The CDR3 protein is CASTRLVPFF. CDR3 DNA sequence: TGTGCCAGCACTAGACTAGTTCCGTTCTTC.

The J gene is TRBJ2-3, the V gene TRBV3-1 (or the pseudogene TRBV3-2); D is possibly TRBD1 (5 bases). The CDR3 sequence is 12 residues long. Between the trimmed V and J ends, which lost 6 bases and 6 bases, there was a span of 10 bases. Germline CDR1 is LGHDT and CDR2 is YNNKEL (reference sequence). CDR3 coding DNA: TGTGCCAGCAGTCCAGGGCTGGATACGCAGTATTTT. Its translation: CASSPGLDTQYF.

The rearrangement joins TRBV7-3 to TRBJ2-5; 7 nucleotides match TRBD1. Germline CDR1 and CDR2: SGHTA and FQGTGA. V gave up 4 bases and J gave up 4 bases; unmatched junction bases: 6. The CDR3 is 14 residues long. CDR3: CASSSGQAGETQYF. CDR3 nucleotides: TGTGCCAGCAGCTCCGGACAGGCCGGAGAGACCCAGTACTTC.

This clone was detected only a few times. The chain carries TRBV6-5 and TRBJ2-7, with 7 bases aligning to TRBD1. This CDR3 spans 14 amino acids. Germline assignment: CDR1 MNHEY and CDR2 SVGAGI. Trimming took 5 bases from V and 3 from J; bases not matched to a gene: 7. CDR3 amino acids: CASSRGRQDYEQYF. In DNA form, the CDR3 reads TGTGCCAGCAGTAGGGGGCGGCAGGACTACGAGCAGTACTTC.

This chain uses TRBV4-2 with TRBJ2-7; 7 nucleotides match TRBD2. CDR1 is LGHNA, CDR2 YNFKEQ, per germline. The CDR3 is 12 residues long. V lost 4 bases to trimming and J lost 7 bases; unmatched junction nucleotides: 4. CDR3 coding DNA: TGTGCCAGCAGCCTTCTGGGGGGGGAGCAGTACTTC. Residues: CASSLLGGEQYF.

The V and J genes are TRBV7-9 and TRBJ2-2; maybe TRBD2 (5 bases). The CDR3 consists of 17 residues. In germline, CDR1 is SEHNR, CDR2 FQNEAQ (reference sequence). The V end was cut by 2 bases, the J end by 2 bases, with 15 bases between. The CDR3, as DNA: TGTGCCAGCAGCTTAATGGCCTCGAGGGCCAACACCGGGGAGCTGTTTTTT. Encoded protein: CASSLMASRANTGELFF. The full variable domain, in which reference TRBV7-9 and TRBJ2-2 provide the parts outside the CDR3, is DTGVSQNPRHKITKRGQNVTFRCDPISEHNRLYWYRQTLGQGPEFLTYFQNEAQLEKSRLLSDRFSAERPKGSFSTLEIQRTEQGDSAMYLCASSLMASRANTGELFFGEGSRLTVL.

The chain joins TRBV20-1 to TRBJ2-7; maybe TRBD2 (5 bases). The CDR3 contains 11 residues. Per germline, CDR1 DFQATT and CDR2 SNEGSKA (reference sequence). V dropped 5 bases and J dropped 6 bases, with 11 bases sitting between them. The CDR3 nucleotides are TGCAGTGCTGAGACTATACGCGAGCAGTACTTC. This encodes CSAETIREQYF.

This clone has only one observation. The rearrangement uses TRBV18 and TRBJ2-3, with 13 nucleotides matching TRBD2. This CDR3 is 19 amino acids long. CDR1 and CDR2 (germline): KGHSH, LQKENI. V lost 6 bases and J lost 1; bases outside the gene matches: 13. The CDR3 here is CASSHLGLAGAGRTDTQYF. The CDR3 region has the DNA TGTGCCAGCTCCCATTTAGGACTAGCGGGGGCCGGCCGCACAGATACGCAGTATTTT.

The rearrangement links TRBV6-2 or TRBV6-3 to TRBJ1-6, with a tentative D call TRBD1 (6 bases). There are 16 residues in the CDR3. Germline V gene sequence: CDR1 MNHEY, CDR2 SVGEGT. V lost 5 bases to trimming and J lost 6 bases, with 17 bases between them. The CDR3 DNA is TGTGCCAGCAGTGGTACAGGGCGCGGATTTAATTCACCCCTCCACTTT. Translating gives CASSGTGRGFNSPLHF.